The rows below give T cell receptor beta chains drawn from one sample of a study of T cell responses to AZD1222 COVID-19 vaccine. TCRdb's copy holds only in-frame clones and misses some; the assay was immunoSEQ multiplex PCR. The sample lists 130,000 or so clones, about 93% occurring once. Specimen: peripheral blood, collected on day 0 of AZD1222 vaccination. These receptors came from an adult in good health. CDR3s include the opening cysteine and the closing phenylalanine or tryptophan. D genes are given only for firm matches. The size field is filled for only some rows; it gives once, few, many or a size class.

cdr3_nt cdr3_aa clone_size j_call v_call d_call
TGTGCCAGCAGCCAAGGGATAAACACTGAAGCTTTCTTT CASSQGINTEAFF NA TRBJ1-1 TRBV14 NA
TGTGCCAGCAGCCCCGGGACTAGCGGTAACAATGAGCAGTTCTTC CASSPGTSGNNEQFF NA TRBJ2-1 TRBV13 TRBD2
TGTGCCAGTAGTGAGACCCTCCGGGGTGAGCAGTTCTTC CASSETLRGEQFF NA TRBJ2-1 TRBV19 NA
TGTGCCAGTACCCGCCTTTTATTTAATTCACCCCTCCACTTT CASTRLLFNSPLHF NA TRBJ1-6 TRBV19 NA
TGTGCCAGTAGTAGAGGTAGCGGGCGTATTTACGAGCAGTACTTC CASSRGSGRIYEQYF NA TRBJ2-7 TRBV19 TRBD2
TGTGCCAGTAGTTCCGGGACAGATCACTATGGCTACACCTTC CASSSGTDHYGYTF NA TRBJ1-2 TRBV19 TRBD1
TGCGCCAGCAGCCAGAATCTAGCGGGAATTACAGATACGCAGTATTTT CASSQNLAGITDTQYF once TRBJ2-3 TRBV4-3 TRBD2
TGTGCCTGGAGTGACCCAAGGACAGGGCCAAGGGCTTATGGCTACACCTTC CAWSDPRTGPRAYGYTF NA TRBJ1-2 TRBV30 TRBD1
TGTGCCAGCAGTTTCCCGGGGGCTATTCAGCCCCAGCATTTT CASSFPGAIQPQHF once TRBJ1-5 TRBV28 NA
TGTGCCAGCTCAGCCCTCGACAGGGGAAATAACTATGGCTACACCTTC CASSALDRGNNYGYTF NA TRBJ1-2 TRBV18 TRBD1
TGTGCTAGTGGTTACGGGGGGACTGAAGCTTTCTTT CASGYGGTEAFF NA TRBJ1-1 TRBV12-5 NA
TGTGCCAGCAGCCCCGGGACAGGGGGGACCCAGCCCCAGCATTTT CASSPGTGGTQPQHF NA TRBJ1-5 TRBV7-9 TRBD1
TGTGCCAGCGGGACCGGGGAGCTGTTTTTT CASGTGELFF NA TRBJ2-2 TRBV6-5 NA
TGTGCCAGCAGTTTATACGGTTCACCCCTCCACTTT CASSLYGSPLHF NA TRBJ1-6 TRBV27 NA
TGTGCCAGCGGGGGTGTCTCCTACAATGAGCAGTTCTTC CASGGVSYNEQFF NA TRBJ2-1 TRBV28 NA
TGTGCCAGCAGTGACCTCTTAGGGGCCAACGTCCTGACTTTC CASSDLLGANVLTF NA TRBJ2-6 TRBV6-4 NA
TGCGCCAGCAGCCAATCCATTGTAGCGGGAGCAGGGACCGGGGAGCTGTTTTTT CASSQSIVAGAGTGELFF NA TRBJ2-2 TRBV4-1 TRBD2
TGTGCCAGCAGGGGGGGACCGACGCCTTGGGCCCGACAGGGTAGTGGCTACACCTTC CASRGGPTPWARQGSGYTF NA TRBJ1-2 TRBV27 TRBD1
TGTGCCAGCAGTGGGAGGGCGGAGGGGACCGGGGAGCTGTTTTTT CASSGRAEGTGELFF NA TRBJ2-2 TRBV2 NA
TGTGCCTGGAGTGTAGGGACCCGAATTAACGTCGAGACCCAGTACTTC CAWSVGTRINVETQYF NA TRBJ2-5 TRBV30 NA